This T cell receptor (beta chain) was sequenced in a study of Ad26.COV2.S vaccination and SARS-CoV-2 variants. Study details: A participant enrolled in the COV1001 Ad26.COV2.S trial arm provided the sample. Whole-study findings and limits: Vaccine recipients surpassed placebo recipients in spike-specific TCR breadth. TCR breadth and depth estimates may have understated total T cell responses. Reported findings describe substantial breadth in spike-specific CD8+ and CD4+ T cell responses following vaccination.

Profiling relied on immunoSEQ multiplex PCR, and the TCRdb table lists in-frame clones only, not all of them. This sample has about 240,000 clones, with roughly 90% found just once. Germline CDR1 is MNHEY and CDR2 is SVGAGI. This CDR3 spans 15 amino acids. With 4 bases removed from V and 3 bases from J, the gap between germline ends came to 16 bases. The treatment was: some 19 received Ad26.COV2.S at low or high dose, single or two shots; 5 received placebo; per-sample allocation not given. Collection of samples fell on day 63 after the first vaccine or placebo injection. This clone showed up just once. Its antigen is unknown.

Sequencing used peripheral blood, obtained in a trial of Ad26.COV2.S vaccine versus placebo. This clonotype originated in a person aged 18-60 years who received the Ad26.COV2.S COVID-19 vaccine or a placebo. This chain connects TRBV6-5 to TRBJ2-7; perhaps TRBD1 as D (6 bases). The CDR3 is CASSSPDRSGYEQYF. In nucleotides, the CDR3 is TGTGCCAGCAGTTCCCCCGACAGGTCGGGCTACGAGCAGTACTTC.